One sample yielded the 5 T cell receptor beta chains listed below, sequenced in a study of T cells in localized non-small cell lung cancer. The protocol was immunoSEQ multiplex PCR, while the TCRdb copy is restricted to in-frame clones and leaves out a portion. The data contain tens of thousands of clones, approximately 84% of them singletons. The sequences come from peripheral blood, collected before any cancer treatment. Receptor source: a female donor over 55 with stage I lung adenocarcinoma.

This clone came up a few times. V and J are TRBV19 and TRBJ1-2, with 11 bases identical to TRBD1. Germline CDR1 and CDR2: LNHDA and SQIVND (reference sequence). V shed 6 bases, J shed 4 bases, and the junction held 1 base outside the gene matches. This CDR3 is built from 13 residues. Here the CDR3 reads CASRDRGLYGYTF. DNA of the CDR3: TGTGCCAGTAGGGACAGGGGGCTCTATGGCTACACCTTC.

The V and J genes are TRBV29-1 and TRBJ1-2; D not resolved. The CDR3 spans 14 residues. Per the germline V gene, CDR1 is SQVTM and CDR2 is ANQGSEA. Trimming pared 7 bases from V and 1 base from J, leaving 16 bases between. CDR3 amino acids: CSATREKRNYGYTF. The CDR3 DNA follows: TGCAGCGCAACTCGGGAGAAACGTAACTATGGCTACACCTTC.

CDR3 protein: CASSSRGAGVWWDEQYF. DNA for the CDR3: TGTGCCAGCAGTTCCCGCGGGGCGGGGGTTTGGTGGGACGAGCAGTACTTC. This chain connects TRBV27 to TRBJ2-7; 7 bases line up with TRBD2. This CDR3 spans 17 amino acids. From germline, CDR1 is MNHEY and CDR2 SMNVEV (reference sequence). With V trimmed by 4 bases and J by 5 bases, 17 bases remained unmatched.

The chain is built from TRBV11-3 and TRBJ2-3, with D unclear. Germline V gene data show CDR1 as SGHNT and CDR2 as YENEEA. V was cut by 5 bases and J by 1 base, with 13 bases left in between. The CDR3 contains 15 residues. The CDR3 loop reads CASSPSPVGTDTQYF. CDR3 bases: TGTGCCAGCAGCCCCAGTCCGGTGGGCACAGATACGCAGTATTTT.

The chain couples TRBV4-2 to TRBJ2-7; D call uncertain. CDR1 and CDR2 from the germline V gene are LGHNA and YNFKEQ. The CDR3 runs to 13 residues. V shed 4 bases and J shed 3 bases, with 10 bases lying between them. The CDR3 reads CASSLDLGYEQYF. CDR3 DNA: TGTGCCAGCAGCCTCGATTTGGGCTACGAGCAGTACTTC.